This entry concerns a single TCR beta chain. The CDR3 has 18 amino acids. V was shortened by 5 bases and J by 0 bases, with 22 bases between the two germline ends. Germline CDR1 SEHNR, CDR2 FQNEAQ (reference sequence). Some clones are missing from TCRdb's copy, which holds only in-frame ones; the method was immunoSEQ multiplex PCR. The data contain about 49,000 clones, about 85% of them singletons. This entry is derived from a study of OX40 agonist ivuxolimab in advanced cancers. The sequence came from an adult with an advanced solid tumor such as melanoma, head and neck, liver or kidney cancer. This sample comprised CD4+ or CD8+ T cells sorted from blood, obtained in a trial of the OX40 agonist ivuxolimab. J is TRBJ1-1 and V is TRBV7-9, with a weak D call TRBD1 (6 bases). The CDR3 sequence: CASSHHIRAGEMNTEAFF. Written as DNA, the CDR3 is TGTGCCAGCAGCCATCACATCAGGGCAGGGGAGATGAACACTGAAGCTTTCTTT.